The sample holds many counts of the clone carrying this T cell receptor (beta chain). The data were obtained in a study of CD8+CD57+ T cells in acquired aplastic anemia. Study overall: Sorted CD4+ and CD8+ cell DNA averaged around 3 ug.

For sequencing, patients were chosen who had shown expansion of CD8+CD57+ cells by flow cytometry. The study sampled blood from patients who had received no therapy. Profiling of TCR beta VDJ combinations and CDR3 sequences used genomic DNA as template. TCRdb analysed the reads with MiXCR anew, one entry per CDR3 protein. The table lists 200,000 to 250,000 distinct CDR3 sequences, approximately 60% of them singletons, with about three fifths in the top ten. CDR1 SGDLS and CDR2 YYNGEE come from the germline V gene. The CDR3 runs 13 residues. V shed 5 bases and J shed 6 bases, with 12 bases lying between them.

The V and J genes are TRBV9 and TRBJ1-5, with D unresolved. The sequence was collected from a human donor with aplastic anemia. The sequenced sample consisted of sorted CD4+, CD8+, or CD8+CD57+ T cells (not recorded which) from PBMCs. CDR3 nucleotide sequence: TGTGCCAGCAGTCGTAGTCCAGGTCAGCCCCAGCATTTT. This translates into CASSRSPGQPQHF. Combining the CDR3 with reference TRBV9 and TRBJ1-5 gives the whole variable domain DSGVTQTPKHLITATGQRVTLRCSPRSGDLSVYWYQQSLDQGLQFLIQYYNGEERAKGNILERFSAQQFPDLHSELNLSSLELGDSALYFCASSRSPGQPQHFGDGTRLSIL.